These T cell receptor beta chains were read from a single sample in a study of human T cells and chemical hapten exposure. TCRdb reanalysed the RACE reads using MiXCR and keeps one entry per CDR3 protein. The sample has 30,000 or so distinct CDR3 sequences, 4.5% to 7.5% seen once. The specimen comprised whole blood, sampled in connection with sensitization to the hapten diphenylcyclopropenone (DPC). The receptors here all came from a young man with alopecia areata. Some clones in this sample may be carry-over from other donors' samples. Both conserved end residues are part of each CDR3. Each record gives: V gene, D gene, J gene, clone size, CDR3 protein, CDR3 DNA. D genes are given only for firm matches. The size entry is marked missing in some rows and otherwise reads once, few, many or a size class.

>TRBV20-1|TRBD1|TRBJ1-4|many
CSAGTRQGEEKLFF
TGCAGTGCTGGCACAAGACAGGGGGAAGAAAAACTGTTTTTT
>TRBV5-1|-|TRBJ1-2|many
CASSPGSYGYTF
TGCGCCAGCAGTCCCGGATCCTATGGCTACACCTTC
>TRBV7-9|TRBD1|TRBJ1-1|-
CASSRTGVNTEAFF
TGTGCCAGCAGCCGTACAGGGGTGAACACTGAAGCTTTCTTT
>TRBV29-1|-|TRBJ2-1|many
CSVGTASNSYNEQFF
TGCAGCGTCGGGACGGCTTCGAACTCCTACAATGAGCAGTTCTTC
>TRBV3-1|TRBD1|TRBJ2-7|many
CASRDTGTGQNEQYF
TGTGCCAGCAGAGATACCGGGACAGGGCAAAACGAGCAGTACTTC
>TRBV18|-|TRBJ1-6|many
CASSPMPGPRGEALHF
TGTGCCAGCTCACCAATGCCGGGACCCAGAGGAGAGGCCCTCCACTTT
>TRBV2|-|TRBJ2-3|many
CASSGRKGADTQYF
TGTGCCAGCAGTGGTAGGAAAGGCGCAGATACGCAGTATTTT
>TRBV6-6|TRBD2|TRBJ2-3|many
CASSSREGTDTQYF
TGTGCCAGCAGTAGTAGGGAGGGTACAGATACGCAGTATTTT
>TRBV10-1|TRBD2|TRBJ2-1|many
CASSRGGSYNEQFF
TGCGCCAGCAGCCGCGGCGGGAGCTACAATGAGCAGTTCTTC
>TRBV12-3/TRBV12-4|-|TRBJ1-4|many
CARKDEKLFF
TGTGCCAGGAAAGATGAAAAACTGTTTTTT
>TRBV30|-|TRBJ1-2|many
CAWEDGNYGYTF
TGTGCCTGGGAGGACGGGAACTATGGCTACACCTTC
>TRBV11-2|-|TRBJ2-1|many
CASSSYPSSSYNEQFF
TGTGCCAGCAGCTCCTACCCAAGCAGCTCCTACAATGAGCAGTTCTTC
>TRBV20-1|-|TRBJ1-3|many
CSAWASSGNTIYF
TGCAGTGCTTGGGCCAGCTCTGGAAACACCATATATTTT
>TRBV7-2|TRBD2|TRBJ2-3|many
CASSLASGGAQDTQYF
TGTGCCAGCAGCTTAGCTAGCGGGGGAGCACAGGATACGCAGTATTTT
>TRBV6-1|-|TRBJ2-7|many
CARSVYFCASIRFEGEQYF
-
>TRBV6-1|TRBD2|TRBJ2-1|many
CASSETITGGNEQFF
TGTGCCAGCAGTGAAACGATTACGGGAGGAAATGAGCAGTTCTTC
>TRBV16|-|TRBJ2-5|many
CASSNRDNKETQYF
TGTGCCAGCAGTAACCGGGACAATAAAGAGACCCAGTACTTC
>TRBV4-3|TRBD1|TRBJ2-7|many
CASSHQGARDEQYF
TGCGCCAGCAGCCATCAGGGGGCTCGGGACGAGCAGTACTTC